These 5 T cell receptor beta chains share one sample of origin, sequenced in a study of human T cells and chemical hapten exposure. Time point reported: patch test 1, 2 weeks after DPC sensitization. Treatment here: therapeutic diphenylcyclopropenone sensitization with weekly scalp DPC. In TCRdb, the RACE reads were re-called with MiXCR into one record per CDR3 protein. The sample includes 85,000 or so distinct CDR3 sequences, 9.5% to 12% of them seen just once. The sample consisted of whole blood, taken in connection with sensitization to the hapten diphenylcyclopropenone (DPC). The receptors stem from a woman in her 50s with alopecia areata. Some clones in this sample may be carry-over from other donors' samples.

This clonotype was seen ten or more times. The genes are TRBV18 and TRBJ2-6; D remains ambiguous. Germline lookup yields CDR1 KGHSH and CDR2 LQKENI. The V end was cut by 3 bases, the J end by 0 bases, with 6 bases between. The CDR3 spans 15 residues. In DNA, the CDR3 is TGTGCCAGCTCACCGGGGTACTCTGGGGCCAACGTCCTGACTTTC. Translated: CASSPGYSGANVLTF.

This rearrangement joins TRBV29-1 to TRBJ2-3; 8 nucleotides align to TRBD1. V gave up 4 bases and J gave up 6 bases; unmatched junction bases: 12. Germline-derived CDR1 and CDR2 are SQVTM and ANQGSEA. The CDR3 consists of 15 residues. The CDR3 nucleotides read TGCAGCGTTGCCCTAGACAGGGGAAATGCGGATACGCAGTATTTT. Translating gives CSVALDRGNADTQYF.

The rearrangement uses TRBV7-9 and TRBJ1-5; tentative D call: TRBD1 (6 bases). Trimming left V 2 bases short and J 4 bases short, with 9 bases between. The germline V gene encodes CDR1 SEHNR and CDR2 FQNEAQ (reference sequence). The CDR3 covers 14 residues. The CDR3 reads CASSLRGSNQPQHF. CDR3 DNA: TGTGCCAGCAGCTTAAGGGGGAGTAATCAGCCCCAGCATTTT.

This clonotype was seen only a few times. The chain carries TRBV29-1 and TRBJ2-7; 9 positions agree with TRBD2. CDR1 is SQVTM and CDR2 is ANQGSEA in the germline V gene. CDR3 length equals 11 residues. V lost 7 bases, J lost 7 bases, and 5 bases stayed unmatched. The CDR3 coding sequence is TGCAGCGCTACTGCGGGGGGGGAGCAGTACTTC. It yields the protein CSATAGGEQYF.

The CDR3 spells CSATSGGRIDTQYF. Here the CDR3 DNA reads TGCAGTGCTACTAGCGGGGGGAGGATAGATACGCAGTATTTT. The chain recombines TRBV20-1 with TRBJ2-3, with 11 bases matching TRBD2. The CDR3 has 14 amino acids. The ends lost 4 bases at V and 5 bases at J; junction bases unmatched: 5. CDR1 and CDR2 (germline): DFQATT, SNEGSKA (reference sequence).